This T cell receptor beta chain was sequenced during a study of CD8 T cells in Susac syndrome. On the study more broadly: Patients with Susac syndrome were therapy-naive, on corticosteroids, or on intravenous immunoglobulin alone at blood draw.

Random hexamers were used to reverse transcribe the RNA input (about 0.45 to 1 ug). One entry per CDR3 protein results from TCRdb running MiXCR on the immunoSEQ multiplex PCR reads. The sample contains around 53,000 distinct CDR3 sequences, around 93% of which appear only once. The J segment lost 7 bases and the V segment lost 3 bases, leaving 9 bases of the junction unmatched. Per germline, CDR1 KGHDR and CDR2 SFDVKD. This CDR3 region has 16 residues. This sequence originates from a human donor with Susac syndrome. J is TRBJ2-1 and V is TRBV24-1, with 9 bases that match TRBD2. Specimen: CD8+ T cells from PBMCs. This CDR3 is CATSDNPAGGLNEQFF. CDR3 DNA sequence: TGTGCCACCAGTGATAACCCAGCGGGGGGCCTGAATGAGCAGTTCTTC.